These T cell receptor beta chains were read from a single sample in a study of Ad26.COV2.S vaccination and SARS-CoV-2 variants. Measured with immunoSEQ multiplex PCR; TCRdb has only the in-frame clones, and not every one. The sample shows over 250,000 clones, around 87% of them seen only once. Sequenced here: peripheral blood, sampled in a trial of Ad26.COV2.S vaccine versus placebo. The receptors come from a person aged 18-60 years who received the Ad26.COV2.S COVID-19 vaccine or a placebo. The CDR3 runs from the conserved cysteine through the conserved F or W. A D gene is named only where the DNA matches it firmly. Size values are once, few and many counts, or a class for expanded clones, and some rows have none.

J: TRBJ2-7
V: TRBV27
size: -
D: -
DNA: TGTGCCAGCAGTTTTGAGACTCATCCACCACGGGGGTACTTC
CDR3: CASSFETHPPRGYF

J: TRBJ1-1
V: TRBV5-1
size: -
D: TRBD1
DNA: TGCGCCAGCAGCCCCCAATCGACAGGGGCGAACACTGAAGCTTTCTTT
CDR3: CASSPQSTGANTEAFF

J: TRBJ1-4
V: TRBV2
size: -
D: -
DNA: TGTGCCAGCAGTGTTTTCGGCACAGGGCAAAAAGAACTGTTTTTT
CDR3: CASSVFGTGQKELFF

J: TRBJ1-5
V: TRBV12-3/TRBV12-4
size: -
D: TRBD1
DNA: TGTGCCAGCAGTTCAGGACAGGATCAGCCCCAGCATTTT
CDR3: CASSSGQDQPQHF

J: TRBJ2-1
V: TRBV19
size: -
D: TRBD1
DNA: TGTGCCAGTAGTAGCTGGGACAGCCTGACCGATGAGCAGTTCTTC
CDR3: CASSSWDSLTDEQFF

J: TRBJ1-6
V: TRBV28
size: -
D: TRBD1
DNA: TGTGCCAGCAGTCCGCCGGGACAGGGGTATTCACCCCTCCACTTT
CDR3: CASSPPGQGYSPLHF

J: TRBJ2-1
V: TRBV15
size: -
D: -
DNA: TGTGCCACCAGCAGAGAGAGGCAGCTGCCGATCTATGAGCAGTTCTTC
CDR3: CATSRERQLPIYEQFF

J: TRBJ1-5
V: TRBV2
size: few
D: TRBD1
DNA: TGTGCCAGCAGGGCCATTAGTCCCGGGACAGGGGGCGGGCAGCCCCAGCATTTT
CDR3: CASRAISPGTGGGQPQHF

J: TRBJ1-5
V: TRBV27
size: few
D: TRBD1
DNA: TGTGCCAGCAGTTTAAGACAGGGGGTAATGCCCCAGCATTTT
CDR3: CASSLRQGVMPQHF

J: TRBJ1-4
V: TRBV7-9
size: -
D: TRBD1
DNA: TGTGCCAGCAGCAAATCCGGGACAGGTCCCGCTAGGCCGGAAAAACTGTTTTTT
CDR3: CASSKSGTGPARPEKLFF

J: TRBJ1-3
V: TRBV5-4
size: -
D: -
DNA: TGTGCCAGCAGCTTGATAGGGACCCTCTCTGGAAACACCATATATTTT
CDR3: CASSLIGTLSGNTIYF

J: TRBJ1-2
V: TRBV27
size: -
D: -
DNA: TGTGCCAGCAGTCCATGGGGGGGGAACTATGGCTACACCTTC
CDR3: CASSPWGGNYGYTF

J: TRBJ2-7
V: TRBV10-3
size: -
D: -
DNA: TGTGCCATCAGTGGCGACACAGCCTACGAGCAGTACTTC
CDR3: CAISGDTAYEQYF

J: TRBJ2-7
V: TRBV3-1/TRBV3-2
size: -
D: TRBD1
DNA: TGTGCCAGCAGCCGAGCAGGGGGAGAGCAGTACTTC
CDR3: CASSRAGGEQYF

J: TRBJ2-3
V: TRBV5-1
size: -
D: TRBD1
DNA: TGCGCCAGCGTGCAGGGGGCGCCTACAGATACGCAGTATTTT
CDR3: CASVQGAPTDTQYF

J: TRBJ1-4
V: TRBV7-2
size: -
D: -
DNA: TGTGCCAGCACCCAACGGGCCTTAGGGAATGAAAAACTGTTTTTT
CDR3: CASTQRALGNEKLFF

J: TRBJ2-3
V: TRBV7-2
size: -
D: TRBD2
DNA: TGTGCCAGCAGCTTAGGACTAGCGGGAGGGCCGTCGGATACGCAGTATTTT
CDR3: CASSLGLAGGPSDTQYF

J: TRBJ2-7
V: TRBV7-9
size: -
D: -
DNA: TGTGCCAGCAGGGGTTCAGGTTACGAGCAGTACTTC
CDR3: CASRGSGYEQYF

J: TRBJ1-3
V: TRBV2
size: -
D: TRBD1
DNA: TGTGCCAGCAGCGCACAGGGGGCAACCGGAAACACCATATATTTT
CDR3: CASSAQGATGNTIYF

J: TRBJ2-1
V: TRBV19
size: -
D: TRBD1
DNA: TGTGCCAGTAGTATCGGGACAGCCTATGAGCAGTTCTTC
CDR3: CASSIGTAYEQFF

J: TRBJ1-2
V: TRBV7-9
size: -
D: -
DNA: TGTGCCAGCAGCCCCCTTGAAGGGACTACATCCCGCTACACCTTC
CDR3: CASSPLEGTTSRYTF

J: TRBJ2-6
V: TRBV6-1
size: -
D: TRBD1
DNA: TGTGCCAGCAGTGATGCGGACAGGGTTGGGGCCAACGTCCTGACTTTC
CDR3: CASSDADRVGANVLTF

J: TRBJ2-3
V: TRBV19
size: -
D: -
DNA: TGTGCCAGTAGTATCCCTGAAGAAGATACGCAGTATTTT
CDR3: CASSIPEEDTQYF

J: TRBJ1-1
V: TRBV10-3
size: -
D: -
DNA: TGTGCCATCAGTGATTTGAGCCCCCAACTTAACATGAACACTGAAGCTTTCTTT
CDR3: CAISDLSPQLNMNTEAFF

J: TRBJ1-4
V: TRBV27
size: -
D: -
DNA: TGTGCCAGCAAAAAAAATGAAAAACTGTTTTTT
CDR3: CASKKNEKLFF

J: TRBJ2-1
V: TRBV2
size: once
D: TRBD1
DNA: TGTGCCAGCATTTTCGGGGGACAGGGGCGAGAGGAGCAGTTCTTC
CDR3: CASIFGGQGREEQFF

J: TRBJ1-3
V: TRBV5-1
size: -
D: -
DNA: TGCGCCAGCAGCCCTGGATCTGGAAACACCATATATTTT
CDR3: CASSPGSGNTIYF

J: TRBJ1-2
V: TRBV4-3
size: once
D: -
DNA: TGCGCCAGCAGCCAAGGGGTGGAGGGCTACACCTTC
CDR3: CASSQGVEGYTF

J: TRBJ2-3
V: TRBV12-3/TRBV12-4
size: -
D: -
DNA: TGTGCCAGCAGTTTCTCAGATACGCAGTATTTT
CDR3: CASSFSDTQYF

J: TRBJ1-2
V: TRBV7-2
size: -
D: TRBD1
DNA: TGTGCCAGCAGCTTAGGGACAGGGCTCTATGGCTACACCTTC
CDR3: CASSLGTGLYGYTF

J: TRBJ2-1
V: TRBV25-1
size: -
D: -
DNA: TGTGCCAGCAGTGAGACAGAACCGTACAATGAGCAGTTCTTC
CDR3: CASSETEPYNEQFF

J: TRBJ2-3
V: TRBV7-9
size: -
D: -
DNA: TGTGCCAGCAGCTTTGACGCGGACACAGATACGCAGTATTTT
CDR3: CASSFDADTDTQYF

J: TRBJ2-7
V: TRBV2
size: -
D: -
DNA: TGTGCCAGCAGTGAAGCCACTACTTACGAGCAGTACTTC
CDR3: CASSEATTYEQYF

J: TRBJ2-6
V: TRBV20-1
size: -
D: -
DNA: TGCAGTGCTAGTGGGGGAAGCTCTGGGGCCAACGTCCTGACTTTC
CDR3: CSASGGSSGANVLTF

J: TRBJ2-1
V: TRBV7-2
size: few
D: -
DNA: TGTGCCAGCAGCTTAGGGTCCTCGGGGGAGCAGTTCTTC
CDR3: CASSLGSSGEQFF

J: TRBJ2-1
V: TRBV9
size: -
D: -
DNA: TGTGCCAGCAGCGATCCCCCGGGGAGCCAAATAGGTTCAACGCAGTTCTTC
CDR3: CASSDPPGSQIGSTQFF

J: TRBJ2-2
V: TRBV21-1
size: -
D: -
DNA: TGTGCCAGCCGAACTAGCGGCAAGAACACCGGGGAGCTGTTTTTT
CDR3: CASRTSGKNTGELFF

J: TRBJ2-1
V: TRBV7-2
size: once
D: TRBD2
DNA: TGTGCCAGCAGTTCGGGACTAGCGGGAGGCCTCAATGAGCAGTTCTTC
CDR3: CASSSGLAGGLNEQFF

J: TRBJ2-1
V: TRBV5-1
size: -
D: TRBD1
DNA: TGCGCCAGCAGCTTGTACAGGGGTTCCTACAATGAGCAGTTCTTC
CDR3: CASSLYRGSYNEQFF

J: TRBJ1-1
V: TRBV3-1/TRBV3-2
size: -
D: -
DNA: TGTGCCAGCAGCCAAGAGAACACTGAAGCTTTCTTT
CDR3: CASSQENTEAFF

J: TRBJ1-5
V: TRBV18
size: once
D: TRBD1
DNA: TGTGCCAGCTCACAGACAGGGAGGACTCAGCCCCAGCATTTT
CDR3: CASSQTGRTQPQHF

J: TRBJ1-5
V: TRBV28
size: -
D: TRBD1
DNA: TGTGCCAGCAGTTTGCCTAGACAGGGGTCAAGCAATCAGCCCCAGCATTTT
CDR3: CASSLPRQGSSNQPQHF

J: TRBJ2-3
V: TRBV7-9
size: -
D: -
DNA: TGTGCCAGCAGCTCCTTGCAGGGTGATACGCAGTATTTT
CDR3: CASSSLQGDTQYF